Presented here are 9 T cell receptor beta chains from one specimen sequenced in a study of cytomegalovirus exposure and HLA in healthy donors. Use of 60 Vbeta and 13 Jbeta primers characterized the PCR. Sequencing was performed with immunoSEQ multiplex PCR; in TCRdb, only in-frame clones are kept and a portion is missing. This sample has under 150,000 clones; 80% to 90% occur once, and the top ten carry approximately 2.5%. The sample was PBMCs. These receptor sequences come from a man between 45 and 60 years old in good health and CMV-seronegative.

The sample holds a few counts of this clone. One junction end disagrees with the germline gene, perhaps due to a read error. This chain connects TRBV7-7 to TRBJ2-5, with TRBD2 matching 9 bases. Germline V lookup: CDR1 SSHAT, CDR2 FNYEAQ (reference sequence). This CDR3 is 14 amino acids long. DNA for the CDR3: TGTGCTAGCAGCCCGGGACTAGCTGGTGAGACCCAGTACTTC. This translates into CASSPGLAGETQYF.

This clone appeared a few times. The chain has TRBV7-3 and TRBJ2-2; 12 positions match TRBD2. J was trimmed by 4 bases and V by 5 bases; bases with no gene match: 2. The CDR3 has 15 amino acids. Germline lookup yields CDR1 SGHTA and CDR2 FQGTGA. Written as DNA, the CDR3 is TGTGCCAGCAGCCCTAGCGGGGGGGCCACCGGGGAGCTGTTTTTT. It encodes CASSPSGGATGELFF.

The chain carries TRBV9 and TRBJ2-5; TRBD1 aligns across 8 bases. The CDR3 has 15 amino acids. The trim removed 3 bases at V and 1 base at J, leaving 5 bases unmatched. Germline values: CDR1 SGDLS, CDR2 YYNGEE. The DNA for the CDR3 is TGTGCCAGCAGCGCTGCCGGGACAGGCCAAGAGACCCAGTACTTC. Translated: CASSAAGTGQETQYF.

The chain uses TRBV7-8 and TRBJ1-4; weak D call: TRBD1 (5 bases). The CDR3 has 12 residues. Germline V gives CDR1 SGHVS, CDR2 FQNEAQ. V lost 7 bases and J lost 8, with 11 bases in between. The CDR3 region has the DNA TGTGCCAGCACCCAGGGATCCGAAAAACTGTTTTTT. Protein product: CASTQGSEKLFF. Full variable domain (remainder filled in from reference TRBV7-8 and TRBJ1-4): GAGVSQSPRYKVAKRGQDVALRCDPISGHVSLFWYQQALGQGPEFLTYFQNEAQLDKSGLPSDRFFAERPEGSVSTLKIQRTQQEDSAVYLCASTQGSEKLFFGSGTQLSVL.

This chain joins TRBV6-1 and TRBJ1-4; 7 bases fit TRBD1. CDR3 length equals 13 residues. Per the germline V gene, CDR1 is MNHNS and CDR2 is SASEGT. Germline trimming cut 8 bases from V and 5 bases from J; bases unmatched to any gene: 5. This CDR3 is CASAPTGNEKLFF. CDR3 DNA sequence: TGTGCCAGCGCCCCGACAGGGAATGAAAAACTGTTTTTT.

This clone was detected once. The rearrangement joins TRBV5-1 to TRBJ2-2, with D possibly TRBD2 on 5 matching bases. Trimming stripped 7 bases from V and 5 bases from J, with 6 bases between. This CDR3 comprises 11 residues. Looked up from germline, CDR1 is SGHRS and CDR2 is YFSETQ. The CDR3 region is CASSGTGELFF. Here the CDR3 DNA reads TGCGCCAGCTCGGGGACCGGGGAGCTGTTTTTT.

The rearrangement joins TRBV30 to TRBJ2-4, with a weak D call TRBD2 (6 bases). CDR1 and CDR2 from the germline V gene are GTSNPN and SVGIG (reference sequence). This CDR3 contains 12 residues. Trimming cost V 7 bases and J 1 base, with 8 bases left between them. The chain's CDR3 is CALADAKNIQYF. In nucleotides, the CDR3 is TGTGCCTTAGCGGACGCCAAAAACATTCAGTACTTC.

The chain is built from TRBV7-3 and TRBJ1-1, with a possible D match to TRBD1 (6 bases). V was trimmed by 9 bases and J by 1 base, leaving 15 bases between them. The CDR3 is 14 residues long. Germline V lookup: CDR1 SGHTA, CDR2 FQGTGA. The DNA for the CDR3 is TGTGCCAGTAGAGGGGGTCCGGGGAACACTGAAGCTTTCTTT. The encoded protein is CASRGGPGNTEAFF.

This clone has just one count. Other DNA sequences in the same sample also yield this CDR3. The V and J genes are TRBV5-1 and TRBJ2-5; D call uncertain. CDR1 and CDR2 (germline): SGHRS, YFSETQ. The CDR3 extends over 13 amino acids. The V end lost 0 bases, the J end lost 3 bases, and 6 bases lay between the germline ends. The CDR3 DNA is TGCGCCAGCAGCTTGGTCCCAGAAGAGACCCAGTACTTC. Its protein is CASSLVPEETQYF.